This T cell receptor (beta chain) is drawn from a study of follicular helper T cells after annual influenza vaccination. Background on the study: Sampling occurred days 0, 7 and 28 after each influenza vaccination.

Trimming shortened V by 0 bases and J by 4 bases, and 15 bases separated the two germline ends. CDR3 length: 16 amino acids. The germline V gene has CDR1 MNHEY and CDR2 SVGAGI. TCRB was sequenced at Survey level resolution. Repertoires were generated with immunoSEQ multiplex PCR, while TCRdb's copy carries only in-frame clones and drops some. This sample yields approximately 8,700 clones, of which around 80% are seen a single time; around 3% belongs to the top ten. Sample time point: 2013-2014 season, 7 days after vaccination. ICOS+CD38+ and ICOS-CD38- fractions were sorted from non-naive CD4+CXCR5+PD-1+ cells.

The chain couples TRBV6-5 to TRBJ2-5; D perhaps matches TRBD2 (6 bases). Sample: CXCR5+ CD38- circulating T follicular helper cells from blood, taken 7 days after influenza vaccination. This sample's subset: circulating Tfh, non-naive CD4+CXCR5+PD-1+ (ICOS+CD38+ or ICOS-CD38-). This TCR derives from an adult who received the influenza vaccine. CDR3 residues: CASSYSGGGGGETQYF. CDR3 nucleotides: TGTGCCAGCAGTTACTCGGGAGGCGGCGGAGGAGAGACCCAGTACTTC.